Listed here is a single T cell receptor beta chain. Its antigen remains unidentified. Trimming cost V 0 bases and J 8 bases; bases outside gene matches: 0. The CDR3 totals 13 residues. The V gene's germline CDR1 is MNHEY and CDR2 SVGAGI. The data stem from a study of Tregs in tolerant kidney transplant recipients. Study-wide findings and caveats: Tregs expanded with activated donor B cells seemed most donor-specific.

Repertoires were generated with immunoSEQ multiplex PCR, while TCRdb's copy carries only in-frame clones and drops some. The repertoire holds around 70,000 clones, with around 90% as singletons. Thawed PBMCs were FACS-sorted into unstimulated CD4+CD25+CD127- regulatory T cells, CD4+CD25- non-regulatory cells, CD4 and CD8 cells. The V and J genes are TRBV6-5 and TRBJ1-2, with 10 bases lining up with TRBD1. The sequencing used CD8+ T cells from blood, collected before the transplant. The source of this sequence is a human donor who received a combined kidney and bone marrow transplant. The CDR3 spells CASSYSGQGGYTF. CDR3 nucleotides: TGTGCCAGCAGTTACTCGGGACAGGGGGGCTACACCTTC.